This TCR beta chain appears in the sequencing data of a study of breast tumors, draining lymph nodes, adjacent tissues. Breast cancer patients provided tissue from their axillary draining lymph nodes. This clonotype has a count of ten or more. What it binds is unknown. TCRdb recomputed calls from the multiplex PCR reads with MiXCR, one row per CDR3 protein. The profile covers approximately 140,000 distinct CDR3 sequences, with approximately 29% appearing a single time and 2% to 2.5% taken by the ten largest. Germline CDR1 SGHTS, CDR2 YDEGEE. CDR3 length equals 14 residues. Germline trimming cut 3 bases from V and 4 bases from J; bases unmatched to any gene: 6. Study outcomes and limitations: Tumor T cell lymph node origin was a supported hypothesis, not proven.

Sequenced sample: axillary lymph node tissue. The chain employs TRBV5-8 and TRBJ1-2; the match to TRBD1 covers 7 bases. This clonotype originated in a female donor with breast cancer. Some clones in this sample may be carry-over from other donors' samples. The CDR3 region has the DNA TGTGCCAGCAGCTACGGACAGGAGTCCTATGGCTACACCTTC. Protein sequence: CASSYGQESYGYTF. The full variable domain, with the rest looked up from reference TRBV5-8 and TRBJ1-2, is EAGVTQSPTHLIKTRGQQATLRCSPISGHTSVYWYQQALGLGLQFLLWYDEGEERNRGNFPPRFSGRQFPNYSSELNVNALELEDSALYLCASSYGQESYGYTFGSGTRLTVV.